The entry that follows covers one T cell receptor beta chain sequence. 60 Vbeta and 13 Jbeta primers were used in PCR. Method: immunoSEQ multiplex PCR; TCRdb's copy keeps in-frame clones and lacks some. The data contain 55,000 to 70,000 clones, around 82% of them singletons. The data were taken from a study of cytomegalovirus exposure and HLA in healthy donors. Overall study context: The study placed 80% to 90% of its 398 genotyped donors in the Caucasian-associated ancestry cluster.

Germline V gene data show CDR1 as GTSNPN and CDR2 as SVGIG (reference sequence). CDR3 length: 13 amino acids. After removal of 3 bases from V and 5 bases from J, the junction contained 7 bases not matched to a gene. V usage is TRBV30 and J usage is TRBJ2-7; 7 bases align to TRBD1. The source of this sequence is a male donor in good health and CMV-seronegative. Sequencing was performed on PBMCs. CDR3 nucleotides: TGTGCCTGGAGAAACAGGGGAAGGGACGAGCAGTACTTC. It is translated as CAWRNRGRDEQYF.